This TCR beta chain was identified in a study of beta chain features in type 1 diabetes. Study-wide results and limits: Patients with type 1 diabetes showed fewer VDJ junction insertions and more deletions. Shorter TCRB CDR3s, moderately but significantly so, were found in Type 1 diabetes patients in all four CD4+ subsets.

Central memory, naive, regulatory and stem cell-like memory CD4+ cells were sorted by CD45RO/CCR7/CD25/CD127/CD95/CD27. All of the isolated RNA was reverse transcribed, so expressed TCRB transcripts were sequenced. The data were produced by immunoSEQ multiplex PCR, yet TCRdb's version contains in-frame clones alone and is incomplete. The sample includes 350,000 to 400,000 clones, more than 13% of them seen just once. On this clone itself: Its antigen remains unknown.

Input material: naive CD4+ T cells from blood. The source is a woman between 18 and 29 years old in good health.

CDR3 sequence reads: CSVERAEGTEAFF. The CDR3 DNA sequence: TGCAGCGTTGAGCGGGCAGAGGGCACTGAAGCTTTCTTT. The V call is TRBV29-1, the J call TRBJ1-1; no firm D call. Germline CDR1 and CDR2: SQVTM and ANQGSEA. V was shortened by 3 bases and J by 4 bases, with 12 bases between the two germline ends. The CDR3 spans 13 residues.